This TCR beta chain was sequenced for a study of shared clonotypes between healthy human individuals. Generated by immunoSEQ multiplex PCR, the TCRdb table keeps only in-frame clones and is missing some. Of hundreds of thousands of clones in the sample, 90% to 95% were seen once. The naive CD8 fraction comprised CD45RO-negative cells positively selected for CCR7 and excluded terminally differentiated effector memory CD45RA+ cells. The CDR3 loop spans 15 amino acids. Sequenced input: naive CD8+ T cells sorted from blood. The chain uses TRBV21-1 and TRBJ2-2; the table's D call, TRBD2, was not checked against the DNA. TRBV21-1 is noted as a pseudogene. This clonotype originated in a woman aged 30 to 39 in good health. The CDR3 protein is CASSKVTGLTGELFF. CDR3 DNA sequence: TGTGCCAGCAGCAAAGTTACCGGGTTGACCGGGGAGCTGTTTTTT.